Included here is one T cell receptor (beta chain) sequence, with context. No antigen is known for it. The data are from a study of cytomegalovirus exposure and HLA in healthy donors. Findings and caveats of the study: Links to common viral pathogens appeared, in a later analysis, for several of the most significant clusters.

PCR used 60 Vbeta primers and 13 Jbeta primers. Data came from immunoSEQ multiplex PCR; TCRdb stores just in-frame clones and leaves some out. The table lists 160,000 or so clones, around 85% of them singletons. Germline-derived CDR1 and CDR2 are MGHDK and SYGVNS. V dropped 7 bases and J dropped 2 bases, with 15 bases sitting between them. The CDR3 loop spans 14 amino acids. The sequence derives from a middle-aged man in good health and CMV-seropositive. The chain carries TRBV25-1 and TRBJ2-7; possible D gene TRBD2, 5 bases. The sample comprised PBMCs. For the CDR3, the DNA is TGTGCCAGCACCGACTACTACTTTCCCTACGAGCAGTACTTC. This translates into CASTDYYFPYEQYF.